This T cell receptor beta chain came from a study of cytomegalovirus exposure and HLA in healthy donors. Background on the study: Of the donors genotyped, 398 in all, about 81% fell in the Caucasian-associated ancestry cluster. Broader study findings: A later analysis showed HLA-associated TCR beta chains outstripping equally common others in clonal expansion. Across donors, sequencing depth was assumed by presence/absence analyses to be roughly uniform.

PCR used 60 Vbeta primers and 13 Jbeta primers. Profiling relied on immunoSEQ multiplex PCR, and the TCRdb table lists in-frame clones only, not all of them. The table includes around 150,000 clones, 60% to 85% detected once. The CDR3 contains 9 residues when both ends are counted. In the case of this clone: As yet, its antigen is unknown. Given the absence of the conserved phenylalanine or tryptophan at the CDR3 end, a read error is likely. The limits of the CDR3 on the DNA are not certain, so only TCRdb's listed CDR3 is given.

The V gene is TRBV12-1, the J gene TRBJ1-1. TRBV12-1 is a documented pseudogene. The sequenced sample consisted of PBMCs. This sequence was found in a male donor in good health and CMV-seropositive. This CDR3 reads CASSFRLSG.